The T cell receptor (beta chain) under discussion was sequenced for a study of blood T cell repertoires in COVID-19. Study in general: Sites in the United States, Italy and Spain provided acute and convalescent COVID-19 samples. The analysed material was cDNA or gDNA that came from T cells, B-cell-depleted T cells, or PBMCs.

There are 15 residues in the CDR3. V was pared by 7 bases and J by 5 bases, with 12 bases of the junction left unmatched. Germline loops: CDR1 SNHLY, CDR2 FYNNEI. Per the authors' pipeline: Researchers report that nucleated cell counts were estimated from reference gene primer amplification. Measured with immunoSEQ multiplex PCR; TCRdb has only the in-frame clones, and not every one. The DNA gave D and trimming, while V, J and clone size come from that table. Among more than 200,000 clones listed, approximately 80% were seen once. Input material: peripheral blood. The sequence was collected from a man between 60 and 75 years old with acute or convalescent COVID-19. The chain employs TRBV2 and TRBJ2-5; TRBD2 agrees at 8 bases. CDR3 coding DNA: TGTGCCAGCACCGCTAGCGGGTCATGGGGGGAGACCCAGTACTTC. Amino acid sequence: CASTASGSWGETQYF.